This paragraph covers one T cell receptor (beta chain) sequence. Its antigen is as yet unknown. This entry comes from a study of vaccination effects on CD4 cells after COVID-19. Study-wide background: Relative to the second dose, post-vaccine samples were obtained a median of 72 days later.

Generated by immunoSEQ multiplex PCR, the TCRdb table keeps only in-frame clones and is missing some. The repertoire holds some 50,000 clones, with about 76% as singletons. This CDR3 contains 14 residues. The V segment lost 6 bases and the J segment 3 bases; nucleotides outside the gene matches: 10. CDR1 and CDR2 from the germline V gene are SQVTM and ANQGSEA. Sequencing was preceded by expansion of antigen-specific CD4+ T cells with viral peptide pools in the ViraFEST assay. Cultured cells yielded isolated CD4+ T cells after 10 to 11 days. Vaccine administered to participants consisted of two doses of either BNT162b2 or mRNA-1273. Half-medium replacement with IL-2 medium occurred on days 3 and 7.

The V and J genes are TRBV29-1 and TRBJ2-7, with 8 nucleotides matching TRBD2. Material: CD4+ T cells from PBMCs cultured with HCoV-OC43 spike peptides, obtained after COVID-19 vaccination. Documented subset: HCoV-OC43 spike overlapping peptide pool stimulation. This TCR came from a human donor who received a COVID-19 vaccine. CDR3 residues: CSVRKGTSGYEQYF. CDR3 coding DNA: TGCAGCGTCCGCAAGGGTACTAGCGGCTACGAGCAGTACTTC.